These 5 T cell receptor beta chains share one sample of origin, sequenced in a study of T cell repertoires in cytomegalovirus infection. MiXCR, run by TCRdb on the reads, gives a single entry per CDR3 protein. The sample lists around 280,000 distinct CDR3 sequences; roughly 9.3% were seen once. Sequences were obtained from PBMCs. The receptors come from a human donor in good health (CMV status not recorded). Some clones in this sample may be carry-over from other donors' samples.

The chain employs TRBV20-1 and TRBJ2-1, with D uncertain. This CDR3 spans 11 amino acids. Germline V gene lookup returns CDR1 DFQATT and CDR2 SNEGSKA (reference sequence). V gave up 3 bases and J gave up 3 bases, with 3 bases separating them. CDR3 in amino acids: CSASDYNEQFF. Here the CDR3 DNA reads TGCAGTGCTAGCGACTACAATGAGCAGTTCTTC.

The gene calls are TRBV30 and TRBJ2-1, with D possibly TRBD2 on 5 matching bases. CDR1 GTSNPN and CDR2 SVGIG come from the germline V gene (reference sequence). Trimming pared 1 base from V and 1 base from J, leaving 5 bases between. The CDR3 runs 13 residues. This CDR3 is CAWSGGSYNEQFF. CDR3 DNA: TGTGCCTGGAGTGGAGGGTCCTACAATGAGCAGTTCTTC.

This clonotype was recorded at least ten times. The chain uses TRBV20-1 and TRBJ1-6, with TRBD1 matching over 7 bases. The CDR3 length is 16 residues. Germline CDR1 DFQATT, CDR2 SNEGSKA (reference sequence). V shed 1 base, J shed 3 bases, and the junction held 6 bases outside the gene matches. CDR3 in DNA: TGCAGTGCTAGAGCAACCCGGGACAGCTATAATTCACCCCTCCACTTT. Its translation: CSARATRDSYNSPLHF.

This clonotype was observed at least ten times. V usage is TRBV7-9 and J usage is TRBJ1-5; 12 positions agree with TRBD1. The length of the CDR3 is 20 residues. Germline V gene sequence: CDR1 SEHNR, CDR2 FQNEAQ (reference sequence). V lost 3 bases, J lost 0 bases, and 12 bases stayed unmatched. In nucleotides, the CDR3 is TGTGCCAGCAGCTTCATGACCGGGACAGGGGGCGCGGATAGCAATCAGCCCCAGCATTTT. Translation gives CASSFMTGTGGADSNQPQHF.

This chain uses TRBV7-3 with TRBJ2-6; TRBD1 is a possible D gene (5 bases). Germline V gives CDR1 SGHTA, CDR2 FQGTGA. This CDR3 is 17 amino acids long. V lost 2 bases and J 0 bases, leaving 11 bases between the germline ends. The CDR3: CASSLQGLGSGANVLTF. CDR3 coding DNA: TGTGCCAGCAGCTTACAGGGTTTAGGCTCTGGGGCCAACGTCCTGACTTTC. Combining the CDR3 with reference TRBV7-3 and TRBJ2-6 gives the whole variable domain GAGVSQTPSNKVTEKGKYVELRCDPISGHTALYWYRQSLGQGPEFLIYFQGTGAADDSGLPNDRFFAVRPEGSVSTLKIQRTERGDSAVYLCASSLQGLGSGANVLTFGAGSRLTVL.